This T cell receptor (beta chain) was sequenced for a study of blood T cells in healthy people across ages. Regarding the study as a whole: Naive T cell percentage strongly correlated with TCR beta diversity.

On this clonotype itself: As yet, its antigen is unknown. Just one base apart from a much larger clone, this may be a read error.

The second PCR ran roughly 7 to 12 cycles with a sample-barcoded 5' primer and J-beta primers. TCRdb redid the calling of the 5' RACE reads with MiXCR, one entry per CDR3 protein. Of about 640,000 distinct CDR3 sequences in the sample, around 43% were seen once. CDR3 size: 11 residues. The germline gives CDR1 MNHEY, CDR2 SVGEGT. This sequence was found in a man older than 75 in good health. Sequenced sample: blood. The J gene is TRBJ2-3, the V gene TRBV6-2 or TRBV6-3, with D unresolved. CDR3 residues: CASGNGDAQYF. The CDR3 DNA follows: TGTGCCAGCGGAAATGGAGATGCGCAGTATTTT.